Sequencing of this T cell receptor beta chain was carried out in a study of blood T cell repertoires in COVID-19. At the level of the study: Sample material is recorded as cDNA or gDNA derived from T cells, B-cell-depleted T cells, or PBMCs.

Repertoires were generated with immunoSEQ multiplex PCR, while TCRdb's copy carries only in-frame clones and drops some. The sample has about 76,000 clones; about 85% are singletons. Details on this clone: The same CDR3 is also encoded by other DNA sequences in this sample.

This CDR3 region has 17 residues. The J segment lost 2 bases and the V segment lost 1 base, leaving 5 bases of the junction unmatched. Germline V gives CDR1 LGHDT, CDR2 YNNKEL (reference sequence). The TCR originated in a man in his sixties with COVID-19, enrolled during active disease. The chain carries TRBV3-1 (or the pseudogene TRBV3-2) and TRBJ2-2, with 9 bases fitting TRBD2. The material sequenced was peripheral blood. This CDR3 is CASSQVGRGGNTGELFF. CDR3 DNA sequence: TGTGCCAGCAGCCAAGTCGGGCGGGGGGGAAACACCGGGGAGCTGTTTTTT.